This T cell receptor beta chain was profiled in a study of lymphopenia after photon versus proton radiotherapy. Clones were sequenced by immunoSEQ multiplex PCR, and TCRdb holds only the in-frame ones, with some missing. The sample includes tens of thousands of clones, approximately 92% of them seen just once. Of note for this clone: Its target is not known.

Study findings and constraints: Survival link was tested only in deceased patients; proton benefit remains a possibility. Photon-treated patients lost naive T cells and TCR diversity; proton-treated stayed stable. After the lymphocyte nadir, photon-treated repertoires showed oligoclonal expansion, especially of CD8+ Temra cells. In patients who died, overall survival fell as post-nadir TCR diversity dropped more.

Trimming left V 7 bases short and J 1 base short, with 11 bases between. From germline, CDR1 is SGHRS and CDR2 YFSETQ. This CDR3 spans 13 amino acids. The rearrangement uses TRBV5-1 and TRBJ1-1; D call uncertain. The sequences come from peripheral blood, collected from a patient treated with proton-based radiotherapy. This TCR was sampled from a woman between 65 and 79 years old with pancreatic cancer. Some clones in this sample may be carry-over from other donors' samples. The DNA for the CDR3 is TGCGCCAGCGGATTAGGACCGAACACTGAAGCTTTCTTT. It is translated as CASGLGPNTEAFF.